Shown below are 26 T cell receptor beta chains from a single sample sequenced in a study of blood T cell repertoires in COVID-19. TCRdb's table, derived via immunoSEQ multiplex PCR, lists solely in-frame clones and lacks some. The table shows more than 65,000 clones, with around 76% occurring only once. Source material: peripheral blood. These receptors were taken from a woman older than 75 with acute or convalescent COVID-19.

The V call is TRBV4-1, the J call TRBJ2-3, with 9 positions matching TRBD2. CDR3 length: 18 residues. With 4 bases clipped from V and 1 base from J, the junction kept 12 bases outside the gene matches. Germline V gives CDR1 MGHRA, CDR2 YSYEKL. The CDR3, as DNA: TGCGCCAGCAGCCTCGGAGGTCCAGCGGGAGGTGGCACAGATACGCAGTATTTT. Translation gives CASSLGGPAGGGTDTQYF.

This chain uses TRBV2 with TRBJ2-5; 12 nucleotides match TRBD1. The germline V gene encodes CDR1 SNHLY and CDR2 FYNNEI. The J segment lost 5 bases and the V segment lost 5 bases, leaving 6 bases of the junction unmatched. The CDR3 has 15 residues. CDR3 region: CASSPGQGARETQYF. CDR3 DNA: TGTGCCAGCAGTCCGGGACAGGGGGCGCGGGAGACCCAGTACTTC.

The chain recombines TRBV6-5 with TRBJ2-4; perhaps TRBD1 as D (6 bases). The germline V gene encodes CDR1 MNHEY and CDR2 SVGAGI. Trimming stripped 0 bases from V and 0 bases from J, with 9 bases between. The CDR3 runs to 16 residues. For the CDR3, the DNA is TGTGCCAGCAGTTACTCGGGGGCGTTAGCCAAAAACATTCAGTACTTC. Translating gives CASSYSGALAKNIQYF.

The chain links TRBV9 to TRBJ2-7, with 7 positions matching TRBD1. Germline lookup yields CDR1 SGDLS and CDR2 YYNGEE. The junction had 4 bases not matched to a gene; V was cut back by 3 bases and J by 1 base. The CDR3 has 14 amino acids. As DNA, the CDR3 is TGTGCCAGCAGCGCGGGACAGCAATCCTACGAGCAGTACTTC. This codes for CASSAGQQSYEQYF.

V gene TRBV9 combines with J gene TRBJ1-4; D call uncertain. This CDR3 has 16 amino acids. Germline V gene lookup returns CDR1 SGDLS and CDR2 YYNGEE. Trimming left V 0 bases short and J 7 bases short, with 16 bases between. Written as DNA, the CDR3 is TGTGCCAGCAGCGTAGCTTCTCAAGGGAGGGCTGAAAAACTGTTTTTT. Encoded protein: CASSVASQGRAEKLFF.

This chain uses TRBV5-3 with TRBJ1-4, with 8 bases that match TRBD1. TRBV5-3 is an ORF; its function is uncertain. V lost 4 bases, J lost 4 bases, and 6 bases stayed unmatched. The CDR3 length is 15 residues. The CDR3 region is CARSLTGTGNEKLFF. In nucleotides, the CDR3 is TGTGCCAGAAGCCTAACCGGGACAGGTAATGAAAAACTGTTTTTT.

This chain connects TRBV27 to TRBJ2-3, with 8 positions matching TRBD1. V trimming: 4 bases; J trimming: 2 bases; junction bases outside the gene matches: 5. The CDR3 is 15 residues long. Germline loops: CDR1 MNHEY, CDR2 SMNVEV (reference sequence). The CDR3, as DNA: TGTGCCAGCAGTTCCCTGACAGGGGCCACAGATACGCAGTATTTT. Its protein is CASSSLTGATDTQYF.

This chain links TRBV5-1 with TRBJ2-3; 10 bases are a match to TRBD2. V dropped 2 bases and J dropped 2; count of bases not matched to a gene: 2. Germline V CDR1 and CDR2: SGHRS, YFSETQ. The CDR3 loop spans 15 amino acids. CDR3 region: CASSLGLAATDTQYF. As DNA, the CDR3 is TGCGCCAGCAGCTTAGGACTAGCGGCCACAGATACGCAGTATTTT.

The CDR3 here is CASSLGRQGAEQYF. As DNA, the CDR3 is TGTGCCAGCAGCTTGGGTAGGCAGGGGGCCGAGCAGTACTTC. This chain connects TRBV7-2 to TRBJ2-7, with TRBD1 matching over 8 bases. This CDR3 is 14 amino acids long. The germline CDR1 and CDR2 sequences are SGHTA and FQGNSA. V was pared by 3 bases and J by 6 bases, with 7 bases of the junction left unmatched.

The sample holds a few counts of this clone. The J gene is TRBJ2-3, the V gene TRBV24-1; 8 bases are a match to TRBD2. CDR3 length equals 16 residues. J was trimmed by 6 bases and V by 0 bases; bases with no gene match: 7. Germline CDR1 is KGHDR and CDR2 is SFDVKD. This chain's CDR3 is CATSDLAGGRDDTQYF. Written as DNA, the CDR3 is TGTGCCACCAGTGATTTGGCGGGAGGCCGTGATGATACGCAGTATTTT.

The rearrangement links TRBV7-6 to TRBJ2-2; 11 bases are shared with TRBD2. CDR1 is SGHVS and CDR2 is FNYEAQ in the germline V gene. Trimming removed 0 bases from V and 6 bases from J; junction bases left unmatched: 6. The CDR3 is 17 residues long. The CDR3 loop reads CASSLALLAGVSGELFF. CDR3 nucleotides: TGTGCCAGCAGCTTAGCGCTACTAGCGGGAGTCTCCGGGGAGCTGTTTTTT. Full variable domain (remainder filled in from reference TRBV7-6 and TRBJ2-2): GAGVSQSPRYKVTKRGQDVALRCDPISGHVSLYWYRQALGQGPEFLTYFNYEAQQDKSGLPNDRFSAERPEGSISTLTIQRTEQRDSAMYRCASSLALLAGVSGELFFGEGSRLTVL.

J is TRBJ1-2 and V is TRBV27, with 9 nucleotides matching TRBD1. V shed 5 bases, J shed 3 bases, and the junction held 7 bases outside the gene matches. The germline CDR1 and CDR2 sequences are MNHEY and SMNVEV (reference sequence). CDR3 length: 15 residues. In DNA, the CDR3 is TGTGCCAGCAGTACAACAGGGGGCAAGCACTATGGCTACACCTTC. Protein: CASSTTGGKHYGYTF.

V usage is TRBV28 and J usage is TRBJ2-3, with TRBD1 identical over 8 bases. Looked up from germline, CDR1 is MDHEN and CDR2 is SYDVKM. With V trimmed by 7 bases and J by 3 bases, 9 bases remained unmatched. This CDR3 contains 15 residues. CDR3 DNA: TGTGCCAGCACGGTATCGGACAGGGTAACAGATACGCAGTATTTT. Translating it yields CASTVSDRVTDTQYF.

The chain has TRBV9 and TRBJ1-2, with 8 bases fitting TRBD1. The CDR3 loop spans 13 amino acids. V lost 3 bases and J lost 7; bases outside the gene matches: 5. Germline loops: CDR1 SGDLS, CDR2 YYNGEE. The CDR3 DNA is TGTGCCAGCAGCGGAGCAGGGGGCCTTGGCTACACCTTC. Amino acids: CASSGAGGLGYTF. The whole variable domain, filled in from reference TRBV9 and TRBJ1-2, reads DSGVTQTPKHLITATGQRVTLRCSPRSGDLSVYWYQQSLDQGLQFLIQYYNGEERAKGNILERFSAQQFPDLHSELNLSSLELGDSALYFCASSGAGGLGYTFGSGTRLTVV.

This clone came up once. The chain carries TRBV5-1 and TRBJ2-5, with TRBD2 matching 7 bases. The CDR3 sequence is 16 residues long. With 0 bases clipped from V and 4 bases from J, the junction kept 9 bases outside the gene matches. CDR1 and CDR2 (germline): SGHRS, YFSETQ. CDR3 in DNA: TGCGCCAGCAGCTTGGCCCGACTAGCAGGTAGAGAGACCCAGTACTTC. It specifies CASSLARLAGRETQYF.

This sequence joins TRBV6-1 and TRBJ1-2; D remains ambiguous. Germline V gene data show CDR1 as MNHNS and CDR2 as SASEGT. This CDR3 has 12 residues. Trimming removed 0 bases from V and 8 bases from J, with 7 bases in between. This CDR3 is CASSEALRGYTF. The CDR3 DNA reads TGTGCCAGCAGTGAAGCGCTGAGGGGCTACACCTTC.

V is TRBV5-6 and J is TRBJ2-7; 11 bases agree with TRBD1. The germline V gene encodes CDR1 SGHDT and CDR2 YYEEEE. CDR3 length: 15 residues. The trim removed 1 base at V and 5 bases at J, leaving 5 bases unmatched. The CDR3 bases are TGTGCCAGCAGCTTGTCTTGGACAGGGGGCGACGAGCAGTACTTC. It yields the protein CASSLSWTGGDEQYF.

The V and J genes are TRBV27 and TRBJ2-1; possibly TRBD2 for D (6 bases). CDR1 is MNHEY and CDR2 is SMNVEV in the germline V gene (reference sequence). This CDR3 has 13 amino acids. The germline V and J ends were trimmed by 2 bases and 7 bases, with 9 bases remaining between them. Written as DNA, the CDR3 is TGTGCCAGCAGTTTACGGGACTCTAATGAGCAGTTCTTC. This codes for CASSLRDSNEQFF.

This chain links TRBV7-9 with TRBJ1-6; perhaps TRBD1 as D (6 bases). Germline lookup yields CDR1 SEHNR and CDR2 FQNEAQ (reference sequence). CDR3 length equals 17 residues. V shed 3 bases and J shed 11 bases, with 23 bases lying between them. The CDR3 DNA reads as TGTGCCAGCAGCTTGGACAGTTCCCGTCACGTATTTCCACCCCTCCACTTT. Translating gives CASSLDSSRHVFPPLHF.

The chain couples TRBV24-1 to TRBJ2-1; D may be TRBD2 (6 bases). V lost 0 bases, J lost 8 bases, and 16 bases lay in between. Germline-derived CDR1 and CDR2 are KGHDR and SFDVKD. The CDR3 totals 16 residues. CDR3 residues: CATSDLPSEGMDEQFF. In DNA form, the CDR3 reads TGTGCCACCAGTGATTTGCCTTCGGAGGGGATGGATGAGCAGTTCTTC.

This clone was detected a few times. J is TRBJ2-2 and V is TRBV7-3, with a possible D match to TRBD1 (5 bases). Germline V gene lookup returns CDR1 SGHTA and CDR2 FQGTGA. This CDR3 spans 16 amino acids. Trimming cost V 8 bases and J 2 bases, with 18 bases left between them. The DNA of the CDR3 is TGTGCCAGCGGGAACATACGGCAGGGAAACACCGGGGAGCTGTTTTTT. Translating gives CASGNIRQGNTGELFF. Full variable domain (rest looked up from reference TRBV7-3 and TRBJ2-2): GAGVSQTPSNKVTEKGKYVELRCDPISGHTALYWYRQSLGQGPEFLIYFQGTGAADDSGLPNDRFFAVRPEGSVSTLKIQRTERGDSAVYLCASGNIRQGNTGELFFGEGSRLTVL.

The J gene is TRBJ2-1, the V gene TRBV28, with TRBD2 identical over 7 bases. This CDR3 spans 17 amino acids. The germline V gene encodes CDR1 MDHEN and CDR2 SYDVKM. V trimming: 6 bases; J trimming: 3 bases; junction bases outside the gene matches: 14. The CDR3 sequence is CASSTLGRGYYYNEQFF. The CDR3 DNA reads as TGTGCCAGCAGCACCCTTGGGCGGGGGTACTACTACAATGAGCAGTTCTTC.

The chain recombines TRBV5-1 with TRBJ2-7, with D perhaps TRBD2 (7 bases). The CDR3 totals 15 residues. Germline assignment: CDR1 SGHRS and CDR2 YFSETQ. Trimming pared 2 bases from V and 1 base from J, leaving 13 bases between. The CDR3 loop is CASSLEQGGSYEQYF. The CDR3 DNA follows: TGCGCCAGCAGCTTAGAACAGGGAGGGTCCTACGAGCAGTACTTC.

The chain is built from TRBV19 and TRBJ1-1; 8 bases are a match to TRBD1. The ends lost 5 bases at V and 5 bases at J; junction bases unmatched: 4. This CDR3 has 13 residues. The germline CDR1 and CDR2 sequences are LNHDA and SQIVND (reference sequence). The CDR3 DNA is TGTGCCAGTAGTCGGACAGGGCAAACTGAAGCTTTCTTT. It specifies CASSRTGQTEAFF.

The table lists this clone with a count of one. The V and J genes are TRBV27 and TRBJ2-7; 11 nucleotides match TRBD1. This CDR3 spans 14 amino acids. V was clipped by 2 bases and J by 6 bases; unmatched bases: 3. The germline V gene has CDR1 MNHEY and CDR2 SMNVEV (reference sequence). CDR3: CASSLRTGGGEQYF. The CDR3 nucleotides are TGTGCCAGCAGTTTACGGACAGGGGGCGGCGAGCAGTACTTC.

The V and J genes are TRBV6-2 or TRBV6-3 and TRBJ1-2; D may be TRBD1 (5 bases). The germline V and J ends were trimmed by 6 bases and 5 bases, with 19 bases remaining between them. Germline CDR1 MNHEY, CDR2 SVGEGT. The CDR3 extends over 15 amino acids. DNA for the CDR3: TGTGCCAGCAGCCAACAAGCACAGGCCGTATATGGCTACACCTTC. This codes for CASSQQAQAVYGYTF.